This T cell receptor beta chain emerged from a study of T cell repertoires in cytomegalovirus infection. Across the whole study: From public TCR beta signatures came an indication of both CMV infection and matching HLA type.

Points from the study as a whole: The study identified carriers of CMV plus the relevant HLA from cumulative public TCR beta family frequency. Dominating the ex vivo response were HLA-C-restricted CMV-specific TCR beta clonotypes.

TCRdb called the reads again in MiXCR, with one record for every CDR3 protein. The sample gives hundreds of thousands of distinct CDR3 sequences, around 9.6% of which show up once; more than 2.5% is in the top ten. This CDR3 has 13 residues. Trimming took 6 bases from V and 5 from J; bases not matched to a gene: 8. Germline CDR1 and CDR2: DFQATT and SNEGSKA (reference sequence). This clonotype came up many times. Its matching antigen is unknown. The sample consisted of PBMCs. This receptor was obtained from a human donor in good health (CMV status not recorded). Some clones in this sample may be carry-over from other donors' samples. The chain is built from TRBV20-1 and TRBJ2-5; 8 bases match TRBD2. The CDR3 DNA is TGCAGTGCCTCGTCCGGGGGGGCGGAGACCCAGTACTTC. Its translation is CSASSGGAETQYF.